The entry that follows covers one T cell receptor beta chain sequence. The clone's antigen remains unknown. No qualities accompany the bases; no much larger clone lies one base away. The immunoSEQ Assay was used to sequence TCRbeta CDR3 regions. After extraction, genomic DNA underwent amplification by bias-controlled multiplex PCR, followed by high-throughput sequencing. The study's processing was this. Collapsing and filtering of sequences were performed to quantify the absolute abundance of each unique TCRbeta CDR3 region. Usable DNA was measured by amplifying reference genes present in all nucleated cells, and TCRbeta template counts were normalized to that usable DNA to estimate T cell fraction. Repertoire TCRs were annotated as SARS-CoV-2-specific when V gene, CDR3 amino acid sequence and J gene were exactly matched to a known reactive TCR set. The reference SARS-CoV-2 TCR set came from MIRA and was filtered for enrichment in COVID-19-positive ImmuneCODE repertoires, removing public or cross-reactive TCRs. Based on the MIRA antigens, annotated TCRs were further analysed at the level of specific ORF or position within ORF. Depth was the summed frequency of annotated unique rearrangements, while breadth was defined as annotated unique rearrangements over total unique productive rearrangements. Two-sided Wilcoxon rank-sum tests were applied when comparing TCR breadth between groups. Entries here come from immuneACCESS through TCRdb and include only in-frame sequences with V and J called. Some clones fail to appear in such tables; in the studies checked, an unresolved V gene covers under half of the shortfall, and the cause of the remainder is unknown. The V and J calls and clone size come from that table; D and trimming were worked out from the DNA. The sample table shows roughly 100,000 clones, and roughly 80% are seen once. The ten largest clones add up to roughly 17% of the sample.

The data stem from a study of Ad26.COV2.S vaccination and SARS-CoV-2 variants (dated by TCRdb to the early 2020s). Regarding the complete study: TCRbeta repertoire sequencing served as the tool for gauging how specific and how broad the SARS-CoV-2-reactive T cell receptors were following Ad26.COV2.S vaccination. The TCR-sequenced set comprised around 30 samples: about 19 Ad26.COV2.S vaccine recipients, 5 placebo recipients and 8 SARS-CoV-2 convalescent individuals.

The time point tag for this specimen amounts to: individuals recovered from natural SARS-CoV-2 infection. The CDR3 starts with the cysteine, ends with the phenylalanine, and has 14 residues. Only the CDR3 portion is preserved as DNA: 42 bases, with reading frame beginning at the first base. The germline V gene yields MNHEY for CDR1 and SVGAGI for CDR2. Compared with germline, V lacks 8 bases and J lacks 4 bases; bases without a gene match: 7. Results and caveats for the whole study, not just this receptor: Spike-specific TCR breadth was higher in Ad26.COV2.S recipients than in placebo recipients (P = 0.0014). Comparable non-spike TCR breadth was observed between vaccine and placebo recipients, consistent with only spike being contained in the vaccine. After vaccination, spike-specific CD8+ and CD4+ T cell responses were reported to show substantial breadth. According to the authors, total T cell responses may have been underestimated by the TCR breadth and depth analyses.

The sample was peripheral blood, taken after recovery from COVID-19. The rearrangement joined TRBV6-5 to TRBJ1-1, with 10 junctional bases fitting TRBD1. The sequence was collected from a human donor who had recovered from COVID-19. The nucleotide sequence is TGTGCCAGCCGAAGACAGGGGGCGCCCACTGAAGCTTTCTTT. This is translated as CASRRQGAPTEAFF.